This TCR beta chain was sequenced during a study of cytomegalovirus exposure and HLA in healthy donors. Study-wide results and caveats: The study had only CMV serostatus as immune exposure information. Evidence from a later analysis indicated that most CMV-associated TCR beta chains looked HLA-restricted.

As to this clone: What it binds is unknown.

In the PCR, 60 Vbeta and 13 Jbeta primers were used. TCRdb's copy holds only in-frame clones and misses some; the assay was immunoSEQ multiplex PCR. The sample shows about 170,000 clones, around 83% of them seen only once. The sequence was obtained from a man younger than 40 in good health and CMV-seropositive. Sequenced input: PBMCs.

The CDR3 nucleotides are TGTGCCAGCGGCAAAGGGAGTTTCACAGATACGCAGTATTTT. Protein: CASGKGSFTDTQYF. The V and J genes are TRBV19 and TRBJ2-3; D is possibly TRBD2 (5 bases). V shed 9 bases and J shed 2 bases, with 15 bases lying between them. Germline V gene data show CDR1 as LNHDA and CDR2 as SQIVND (reference sequence). CDR3 length: 14 amino acids. Together with reference TRBV19 and TRBJ2-3, the CDR3 gives the full variable domain: DGGITQSPKYLFRKEGQNVTLSCEQNLNHDAMYWYRQDPGQGLRLIYYSQIVNDFQKGDIAEGYSVSREKKESFPLTVTSAQKNPTAFYLCASGKGSFTDTQYFGPGTRLTVL.